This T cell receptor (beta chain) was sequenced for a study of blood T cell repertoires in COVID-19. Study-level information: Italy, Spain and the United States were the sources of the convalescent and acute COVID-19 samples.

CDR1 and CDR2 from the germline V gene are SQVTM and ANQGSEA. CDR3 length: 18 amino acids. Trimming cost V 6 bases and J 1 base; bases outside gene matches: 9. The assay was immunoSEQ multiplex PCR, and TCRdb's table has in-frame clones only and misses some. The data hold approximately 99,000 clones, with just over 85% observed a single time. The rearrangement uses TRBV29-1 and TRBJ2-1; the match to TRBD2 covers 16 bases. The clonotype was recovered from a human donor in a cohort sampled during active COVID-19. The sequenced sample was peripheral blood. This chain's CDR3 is CSVPGLAGGPGSYNEQFF. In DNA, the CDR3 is TGCAGCGTCCCGGGACTAGCGGGGGGGCCGGGGTCCTACAATGAGCAGTTCTTC.